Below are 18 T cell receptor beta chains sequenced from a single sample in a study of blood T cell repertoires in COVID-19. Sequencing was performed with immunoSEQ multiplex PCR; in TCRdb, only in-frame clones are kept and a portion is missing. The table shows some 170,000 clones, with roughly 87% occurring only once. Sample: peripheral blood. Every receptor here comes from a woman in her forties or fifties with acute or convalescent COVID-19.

The CDR3 region is CASSKWPLRRQPQHF. The CDR3, as DNA: TGTGCCAGCAGCAAGTGGCCGCTCCGTCGTCAGCCCCAGCATTTT. The chain links TRBV21-1 to TRBJ1-5; TRBD1 is taken as the D call from the table, unchecked against the DNA. TRBV21-1 is marked as a pseudogene. This CDR3 contains 15 residues.

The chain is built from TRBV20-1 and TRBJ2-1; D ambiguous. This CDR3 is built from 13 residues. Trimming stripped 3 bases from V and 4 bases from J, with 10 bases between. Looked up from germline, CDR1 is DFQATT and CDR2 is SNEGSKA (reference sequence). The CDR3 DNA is TGCAGTGCTAGTTGGCAGGCTTACAATGAGCAGTTCTTC. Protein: CSASWQAYNEQFF.

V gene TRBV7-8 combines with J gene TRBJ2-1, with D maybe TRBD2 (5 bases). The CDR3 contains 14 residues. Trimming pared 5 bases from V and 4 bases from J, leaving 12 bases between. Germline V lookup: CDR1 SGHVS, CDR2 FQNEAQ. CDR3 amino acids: CASSLDGGYNEQFF. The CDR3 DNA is TGTGCCAGCAGCCTGGACGGCGGGTACAATGAGCAGTTCTTC.

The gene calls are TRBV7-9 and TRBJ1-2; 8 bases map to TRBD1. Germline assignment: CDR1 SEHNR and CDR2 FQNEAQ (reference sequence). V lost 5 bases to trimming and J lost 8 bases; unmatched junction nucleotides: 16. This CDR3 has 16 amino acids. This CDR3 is CASSAAGTGAWEGYTF. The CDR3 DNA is TGTGCCAGCAGCGCAGCCGGGACAGGAGCCTGGGAGGGCTACACCTTC.

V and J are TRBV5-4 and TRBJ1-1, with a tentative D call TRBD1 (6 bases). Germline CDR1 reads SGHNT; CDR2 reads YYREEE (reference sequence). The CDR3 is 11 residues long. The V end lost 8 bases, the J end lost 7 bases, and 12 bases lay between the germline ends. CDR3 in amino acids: CASTGSGEAFF. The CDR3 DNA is TGTGCCAGTACAGGGTCGGGTGAAGCTTTCTTT.

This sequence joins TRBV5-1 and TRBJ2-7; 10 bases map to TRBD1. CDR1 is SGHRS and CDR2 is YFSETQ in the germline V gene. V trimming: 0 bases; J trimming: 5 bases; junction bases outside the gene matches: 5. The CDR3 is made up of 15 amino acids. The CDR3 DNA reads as TGCGCCAGCAGCTTGGTCGGGACAGGGGCCGACGAGCAGTACTTC. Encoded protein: CASSLVGTGADEQYF.

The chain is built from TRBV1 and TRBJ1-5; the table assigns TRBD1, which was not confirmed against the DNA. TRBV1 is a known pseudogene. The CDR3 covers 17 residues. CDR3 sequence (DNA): TGCACCAGCAGCCGCGGACAGGGGCCTTATAGCAATCAGCCCCAGCATTTT. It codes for CTSSRGQGPYSNQPQHF.

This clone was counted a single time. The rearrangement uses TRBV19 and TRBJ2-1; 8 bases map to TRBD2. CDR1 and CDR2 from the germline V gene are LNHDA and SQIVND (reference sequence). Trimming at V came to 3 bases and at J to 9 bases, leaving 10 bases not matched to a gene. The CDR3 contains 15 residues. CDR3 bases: TGTGCCAGTAGTATGGGCGGGGGGAAGGTAGGTGAGCAGTTCTTC. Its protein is CASSMGGGKVGEQFF.

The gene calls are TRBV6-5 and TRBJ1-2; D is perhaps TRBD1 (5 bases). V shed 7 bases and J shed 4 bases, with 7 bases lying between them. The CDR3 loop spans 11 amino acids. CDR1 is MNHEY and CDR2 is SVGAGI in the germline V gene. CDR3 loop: CASKDTYGYTF. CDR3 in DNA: TGTGCCAGCAAGGACACCTATGGCTACACCTTC.

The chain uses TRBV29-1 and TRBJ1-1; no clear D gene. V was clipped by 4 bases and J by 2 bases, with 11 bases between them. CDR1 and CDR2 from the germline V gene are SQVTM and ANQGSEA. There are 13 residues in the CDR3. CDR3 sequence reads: CSVANGRNTEAFF. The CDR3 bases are TGCAGCGTTGCTAACGGTCGTAACACTGAAGCTTTCTTT. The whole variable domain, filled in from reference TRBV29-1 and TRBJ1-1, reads SAVISQKPSRDICQRGTSLTIQCQVDSQVTMMFWYRQQPGQSLTLIATANQGSEATYESGFVIDKFPISRPNLTFSTLTVSNMSPEDSSIYLCSVANGRNTEAFFGQGTRLTVV.

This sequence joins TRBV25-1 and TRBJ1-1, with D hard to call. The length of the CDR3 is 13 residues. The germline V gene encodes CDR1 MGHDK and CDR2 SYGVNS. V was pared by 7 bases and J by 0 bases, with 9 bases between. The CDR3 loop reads CASIPSMNTEAFF. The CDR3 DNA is TGTGCCAGCATCCCCTCTATGAACACTGAAGCTTTCTTT.

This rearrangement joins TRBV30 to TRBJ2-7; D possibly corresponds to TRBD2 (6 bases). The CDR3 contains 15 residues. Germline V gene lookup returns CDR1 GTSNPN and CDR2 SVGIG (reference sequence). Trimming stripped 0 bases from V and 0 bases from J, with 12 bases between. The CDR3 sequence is CAWSVEEGSSYEQYF. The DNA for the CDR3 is TGTGCCTGGAGTGTAGAGGAGGGGAGCTCCTACGAGCAGTACTTC.

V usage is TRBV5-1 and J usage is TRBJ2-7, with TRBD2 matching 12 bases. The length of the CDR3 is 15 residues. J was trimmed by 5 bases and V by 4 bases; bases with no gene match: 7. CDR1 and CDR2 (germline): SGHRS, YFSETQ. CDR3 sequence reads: CASSPSGGALDEQYF. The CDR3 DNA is TGCGCCAGCAGCCCTAGCGGGGGGGCCTTGGACGAGCAGTACTTC.

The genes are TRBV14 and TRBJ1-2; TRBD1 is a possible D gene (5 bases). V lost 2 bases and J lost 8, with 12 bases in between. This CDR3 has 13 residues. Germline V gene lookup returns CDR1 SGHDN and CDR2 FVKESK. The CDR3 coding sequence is TGTGCCAGCAGCCAACGAGGAGGGGTGGGCTACACCTTC. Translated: CASSQRGGVGYTF.

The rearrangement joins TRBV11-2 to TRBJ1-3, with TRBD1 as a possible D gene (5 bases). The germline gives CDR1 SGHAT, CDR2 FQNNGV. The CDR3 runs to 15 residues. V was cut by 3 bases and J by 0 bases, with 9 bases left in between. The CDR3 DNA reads TGTGCCAGCAGCTTCTCGACAGACTCTGGAAACACCATATATTTT. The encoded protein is CASSFSTDSGNTIYF.

The CDR3 DNA is TGTGCCAGCAGGCATGGAGGCACTGCTTATAATTCACCCCTCCACTTT. This translates into CASRHGGTAYNSPLHF. The chain joins TRBV7-2 to TRBJ1-6; D gene uncertain. Germline loops: CDR1 SGHTA, CDR2 FQGNSA. This CDR3 has 16 amino acids. V gave up 6 bases and J gave up 4 bases, with 16 bases separating them.

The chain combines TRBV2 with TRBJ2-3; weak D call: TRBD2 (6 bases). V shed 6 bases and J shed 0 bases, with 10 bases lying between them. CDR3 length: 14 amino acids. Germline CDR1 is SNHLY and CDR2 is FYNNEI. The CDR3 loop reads CASSAGTSTDTQYF. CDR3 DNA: TGTGCCAGCAGCGCAGGGACTAGCACAGATACGCAGTATTTT.

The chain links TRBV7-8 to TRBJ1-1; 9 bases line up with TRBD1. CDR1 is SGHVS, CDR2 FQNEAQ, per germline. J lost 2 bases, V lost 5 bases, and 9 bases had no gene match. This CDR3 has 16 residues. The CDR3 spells CASSPTGTGYNTEAFF. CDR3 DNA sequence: TGTGCCAGCAGCCCTACTGGGACAGGGTATAACACTGAAGCTTTCTTT.